This is a list of T cell receptor beta chains from one sample in a study of glioma-infiltrating T cells. TCRdb redid the calling of the multiplex PCR reads with MiXCR, one entry per CDR3 protein. Of a few hundred thousand distinct CDR3 sequences listed, 41% were seen once; the top ten hold around 12%. Input material: glioma tissue, nonneoplastic brain tissue, or PBMCs (not recorded which). These receptors all come from a human donor with low-grade glioma or glioblastoma, undergoing nonglioma brain surgery, or in good health (not recorded which). CDR3s include the opening cysteine and the closing phenylalanine or tryptophan. D genes are given only for firm matches. Size values are once, few and many counts, or a class for expanded clones, and some rows have none.

j_call d_call clone_size cdr3_length v_call cdr3_aa cdr3_nt
TRBJ2-2 TRBD2 few 17 TRBV7-6 CASSFRLAGVRTGELFF TGTGCCAGCAGCTTTAGACTAGCGGGAGTGCGGACCGGGGAGCTGTTTTTT
TRBJ2-1 - many 15 TRBV7-2 CASTMLGQDYNEQFF TGTGCCAGCACCATGTTGGGGCAAGACTACAATGAGCAGTTCTTC
TRBJ1-1 - - 14 TRBV5-1 CASSFDTMNTEAFF TGCGCCAGCAGCTTTGACACCATGAACACTGAAGCTTTCTTT
TRBJ2-7 - - 11 TRBV6-1 CASIQGYERYF TGTGCCAGCATCCAGGGTTACGAGCGGTACTTC
TRBJ2-7 TRBD2 many 16 TRBV7-2 CASSLSGGLAAYEQYF TGTGCCAGCAGCTTATCGGGAGGACTAGCGGCTTACGAGCAGTACTTC
TRBJ2-7 - few 15 TRBV24-1 CATSDRRGELNEQYF TGTGCCACCAGCGACCGTCGGGGAGAACTGAACGAGCAGTACTTC
TRBJ1-2 - many 13 TRBV28 CASSLLTEYGYTF TGTGCCAGCAGTTTATTGACAGAGTATGGCTACACCTTC
TRBJ2-1 - many 12 TRBV6-2/TRBV6-3 CASSTRDSEQFF TGTGCCAGCAGTACGCGAGACTCGGAGCAGTTCTTC
TRBJ1-5 TRBD1 many 15 TRBV20-1 CSASGTAISNQPQHF TGCAGTGCTAGCGGGACAGCGATTAGCAATCAGCCCCAGCATTTT
TRBJ2-1 TRBD1 - 17 TRBV11-1 CASSQGARDGSYNEQFF TGTGCCAGCAGCCAGGGGGCCCGGGACGGCTCCTACAATGAGCAGTTCTTC
TRBJ2-3 - - 15 TRBV28 CASSPGPPGTHTQYF TGTGCCAGCAGCCCCGGGCCACCGGGCACACATACGCAGTATTTT
TRBJ2-2 - few 14 TRBV20-1 CSAREPNFPGELFF TGCAGTGCTAGAGAGCCCAACTTCCCCGGGGAGCTGTTTTTT
TRBJ2-2 TRBD2 - 15 TRBV30 CAWRIAGANTGELFF TGTGCCTGGAGAATCGCGGGGGCGAACACCGGGGAGCTGTTTTTT
TRBJ2-7 - - 13 TRBV27 CASSLSSWNEQYF TGTGCCAGCAGTTTAAGCTCCTGGAACGAGCAGTACTTC
TRBJ2-7 TRBD2 few 13 TRBV20-1 CSARRLAGVEQYF TGCAGTGCTAGAAGGCTAGCGGGAGTCGAGCAGTACTTC
TRBJ2-1 TRBD2 - 15 TRBV2 CASSRAGERDNEQFF TGTGCCAGCAGTCGCGCGGGAGAAAGAGACAATGAGCAGTTCTTC
TRBJ2-7 TRBD2 few 15 TRBV4-1 CASSPQIAGIYEQYF TGCGCCAGCAGCCCCCAGATAGCGGGAATCTACGAGCAGTACTTC
TRBJ2-5 - - 15 TRBV7-2 CASSLEGGVQETQYF TGTGCCAGCAGCTTAGAGGGGGGGGTCCAAGAGACCCAGTACTTC
TRBJ2-7 TRBD2 many 14 TRBV27 CASSLSGRGDEQYF TGTGCCAGCAGTTTATCGGGGAGGGGCGACGAGCAGTACTTC
TRBJ1-1 TRBD1 - 17 TRBV28 CASSSIKTRTGRTEAFF TGTGCCAGCAGTTCTATCAAGACGAGGACAGGGAGGACTGAAGCTTTCTTT
TRBJ2-5 - few 12 TRBV20-1 CSASEGGETQYF TGCAGTGCTAGCGAGGGGGGGGAGACCCAGTACTTC
TRBJ2-7 - many 14 TRBV4-3 CASSQDVDTYEQYF TGCGCCAGCAGCCAAGATGTGGACACCTACGAGCAGTACTTC
TRBJ2-6 TRBD2 - 18 TRBV28 CASSLRGGRAFGANVLTF TGTGCCAGCAGTTTACGGGGCGGGAGGGCCTTTGGGGCCAACGTCCTGACTTTC
TRBJ2-3 - many 13 TRBV27 CASTSLGADTQYF TGTGCCAGCACATCATTGGGGGCAGATACGCAGTATTTT
TRBJ2-2 - - 15 TRBV7-6 CASSSPTPNTGELFF TGTGCCAGCAGCTCTCCTACCCCGAACACCGGGGAGCTGTTTTTT
TRBJ1-5 TRBD1 - 14 TRBV7-2 CASSSRTGDQPQHF TGTGCCAGCAGCTCCCGGACAGGGGATCAGCCCCAGCATTTT
TRBJ1-5 - many 15 TRBV28 CASSSRVLGNQPQHF TGTGCCAGCAGTTCCCGGGTTTTAGGGAATCAGCCCCAGCATTTT
TRBJ2-7 - - 15 TRBV5-4 CASSLQGINSYEQYF TGTGCCAGCAGCTTGCAGGGTATAAACTCCTACGAGCAGTACTTC
TRBJ2-7 TRBD2 few 16 TRBV4-2 CASSQDGLAGAYEQYF TGTGCCAGCAGCCAAGACGGACTAGCGGGAGCCTACGAGCAGTACTTC
TRBJ2-1 - few 13 TRBV15 CATSRDPGNEQFF TGTGCCACCAGCAGAGATCCGGGGAATGAGCAGTTCTTC
TRBJ2-7 TRBD1 - 15 TRBV6-2/TRBV6-3 CASRQVDRATYEQYF TGTGCCAGCAGGCAGGTGGACAGGGCCACCTACGAGCAGTACTTC
TRBJ2-1 TRBD2 many 14 TRBV6-2/TRBV6-3 CASRREPSRDEQFF TGTGCCAGCAGGCGGGAGCCGTCTAGGGATGAGCAGTTCTTC
TRBJ1-2 - - 16 TRBV27 CASSLNPSRTQYGYTF TGTGCCAGCAGTTTAAATCCTAGCCGCACCCAGTATGGCTACACCTTC
TRBJ2-2 - few 17 TRBV6-1 CASRLDLDYGAQGELFF TGTGCCAGCAGACTCGACCTCGATTACGGGGCGCAGGGGGAGCTGTTTTTT
TRBJ1-5 - - 18 TRBV28 CASSLVLPGDYSNQLQHF TGTGCCAGCAGTTTAGTTCTACCAGGAGATTATAGCAATCAGCTCCAGCATTTT
TRBJ2-1 TRBD2 - 16 TRBV6-2/TRBV6-3 CAISRTSGTGYNEQFF TGTGCCATCAGCCGGACTAGCGGGACGGGTTACAATGAGCAGTTCTTC
TRBJ2-3 TRBD2 - 15 TRBV2 CASRRTSGFQDTQNF TGTGCCAGCAGAAGGACTAGCGGTTTCCAAGATACGCAGAATTTT
TRBJ2-3 TRBD2 - 13 TRBV6-2/TRBV6-3 CASSPAAGVTQYF TGTGCCAGCAGTCCAGCAGCGGGAGTTACGCAGTATTTT
TRBJ2-1 - - 17 TRBV5-6 CASSQLQVLVGYNEQFF TGTGCCAGCAGCCAACTACAGGTACTAGTAGGCTACAATGAGCAGTTCTTC
TRBJ2-3 - - 13 TRBV2 CASRLEITDTQYF TGTGCCAGCAGGCTCGAGATCACAGATACGCAGTATTTT
TRBJ2-7 TRBD2 - 17 TRBV13 CASFQGLAGGTSYEQYF TGTGCCAGTTTCCAGGGACTAGCGGGAGGGACCTCCTACGAGCAGTACTTC
TRBJ2-1 - - 20 TRBV9 CASSPRRGLLSPSSYNEQFF TGTGCCAGCAGCCCCAGAAGAGGACTTCTGTCCCCAAGCTCCTACAATGAGCAGTTCTTC
TRBJ2-2 TRBD2 - 17 TRBV19 CASSPGTSGRISGELFF TGTGCCAGTAGCCCCGGGACTAGCGGGAGGATTTCCGGGGAGCTGTTTTTT
TRBJ2-7 TRBD1 - 15 TRBV12-3/TRBV12-4 CASSFPGQGYYEQYF TGTGCCAGCAGTTTCCCGGGACAGGGTTACTACGAGCAGTACTTC
TRBJ1-2 - - 14 TRBV18 CASSPPTAWDGYTF TGTGCCAGCTCACCACCGACCGCATGGGATGGCTACACCTTC
TRBJ2-1 TRBD2 - 15 TRBV20-1 CSARPLAGVDNEQFF TGCAGTGCTAGACCCCTAGCGGGAGTGGACAATGAGCAGTTCTTC
TRBJ2-2 - - 14 TRBV11-1 CASNRDTVIGELFF TGTGCCAGCAACCGGGACACCGTGATTGGGGAGCTGTTTTTT
TRBJ2-1 TRBD2 - 14 TRBV2 CASVRTSGGNEQFF TGTGCCAGCGTAAGGACTAGCGGAGGCAATGAGCAGTTCTTC
TRBJ2-1 - - 13 TRBV18 CASSGGIYNEQFF TGTGCCAGCTCAGGGGGAATCTACAATGAGCAGTTCTTC
TRBJ1-2 - - 13 TRBV20-1 CSARVQAGFGYTF TGCAGTGCTAGGGTACAGGCAGGGTTTGGCTACACCTTC
TRBJ1-1 TRBD1 once 17 TRBV14 CASRMWAGQGKNTEAFF TGTGCCAGCAGGATGTGGGCGGGACAGGGAAAGAACACTGAAGCTTTCTTT
TRBJ2-1 TRBD2 few 16 TRBV28 CASRKGTSRPYNEQFF TGTGCCAGCAGGAAGGGGACTAGCCGTCCCTACAATGAGCAGTTCTTC
TRBJ2-5 - - 14 TRBV2 CASSGRTQSETQYF TGTGCCAGCAGTGGTCGGACCCAATCTGAGACCCAGTACTTC
TRBJ2-1 - - 16 TRBV19 CASSVTWDPYNNEQFF TGTGCCAGTAGTGTAACGTGGGACCCTTATAACAATGAGCAGTTCTTC
TRBJ2-4 - - 13 TRBV29-1 CSVEPGGENIQYF TGCAGCGTTGAGCCCGGTGGAGAAAACATTCAGTACTTC